This section outlines one T cell receptor (beta chain) sequence together with its context. The antigen remains unidentified. This specimen belongs to a study of glioma-infiltrating T cells after dendritic cell vaccination. Study-wide context: Autologous tumor lysate was loaded overnight onto monocyte-derived dendritic cells grown approximately 7 days with IL-4 and GM-CSF.

TCRB CDR3 was amplified from 2 ug genomic DNA or less. TCRdb keeps only in-frame clones here, not all; method: immunoSEQ multiplex PCR. The sample holds about 76,000 clones, roughly 87% seen once. The ends were cut back, 1 base at V and 1 base at J, with 8 bases in the middle. Looked up from germline, CDR1 is SGHRS and CDR2 is YFSETQ. This CDR3 spans 14 amino acids. Time point defined: after dendritic cell vaccination, including at tumor progression/relapse. Fresh-frozen tumor tissue and more than two years of survival data were available for all. Whole-study findings and limits: Higher TCR clonality did not directly relate to longer survival.

The rearrangement links TRBV5-1 to TRBJ1-1; D remains ambiguous. The source of this sequence is a human donor with glioblastoma. The sample in question was blood, obtained after dendritic cell vaccination. The CDR3 region is CASSLRGANTEAFF. In DNA, the CDR3 is TGCGCCAGCAGCTTGCGGGGAGCGAACACTGAAGCTTTCTTT.